One sample yielded the 10 T cell receptor beta chains listed below, sequenced in a study of blood T cells in healthy people across ages. A J-beta primer mix and a sample-barcoded 5' primer were used in a second PCR of about 7 to 12 cycles. TCRdb reanalysed the 5' RACE reads using MiXCR and keeps one entry per CDR3 protein. Among approximately 690,000 distinct CDR3 sequences listed, 40% to 50% were seen once. Sequencing was carried out using blood. These receptors all come from an elderly man in good health.

This clonotype was detected a few times. This chain connects TRBV5-1 to TRBJ2-1; the D gene could be TRBD1 or TRBD2 (5 bases each). V was trimmed by 4 bases and J by 5 bases, leaving 13 bases between them. The CDR3 runs 14 residues. Germline CDR1 and CDR2: SGHRS and YFSETQ. The CDR3 sequence: CASSPGPPNNEQFF. The CDR3 nucleotides read TGCGCCAGCAGCCCGGGACCCCCGAACAATGAGCAGTTCTTC.

With respect to this clonotype: Since a much larger clone is just one base distant, this may be a read error. This chain uses TRBV20-1 with TRBJ2-3; D perhaps matches TRBD2 (6 bases). V gave up 8 bases and J gave up 1 base, with 16 bases separating them. CDR1 and CDR2 (germline): DFQATT, SNEGSKA (reference sequence). The CDR3 loop spans 14 amino acids. The CDR3 coding sequence is TGCAGTACCCATTGGCGGGGAGGCACAGATACGCAGTATTTT. As protein: CSTHWRGGTDTQYF.

This rearrangement joins TRBV5-6 to TRBJ2-1, with 8 bases matching TRBD1. Germline V CDR1 and CDR2: SGHDT, YYEEEE. CDR3 length: 15 residues. Trimming removed 3 bases from V and 9 bases from J; junction bases left unmatched: 11. In nucleotides, the CDR3 is TGTGCCAGCAGCTCAGACAGGGGATACGCGGGTGAGCAGTTCTTC. This translates into CASSSDRGYAGEQFF.

This clonotype has just a few counts. The J gene is TRBJ2-1, the V gene TRBV19; TRBD2 matches 7 bases. The length of the CDR3 is 16 residues. V was clipped by 4 bases and J by 3 bases; unmatched bases: 9. The germline V gene has CDR1 LNHDA and CDR2 SQIVND (reference sequence). Here the CDR3 reads CASSKERAGSYNEQFF. CDR3 in DNA: TGTGCCAGTAGTAAAGAGCGAGCGGGGAGCTACAATGAGCAGTTCTTC.

This clonotype was detected only a few times. The chain combines TRBV6-5 with TRBJ2-3; 8 bases map to TRBD1. Germline V gene lookup returns CDR1 MNHEY and CDR2 SVGAGI. V was pared by 0 bases and J by 4 bases, with 3 bases of the junction left unmatched. The CDR3 contains 15 residues. This CDR3 is CASSYSAGGADTQYF. The DNA of the CDR3 is TGTGCCAGCAGTTACTCCGCAGGGGGCGCAGATACGCAGTATTTT.

This clonotype was seen a handful of times. The rearrangement joins TRBV4-3 to TRBJ2-7; weak D call: TRBD2 (5 bases). This CDR3 region has 13 residues. CDR1 is LGHNA, CDR2 YSLEER, per germline. Trimming took off 2 bases at V and 6 bases at J, with 11 bases between the two ends. DNA for the CDR3: TGCGCCAGCAGCCAAATGAGAGGGTTCGAGCAGTACTTC. It codes for CASSQMRGFEQYF.

This sequence joins TRBV9 and TRBJ1-4; possibly TRBD1 for D (5 bases). V lost 0 bases and J lost 4, with 7 bases in between. The CDR3 is 14 residues long. Per the germline V gene, CDR1 is SGDLS and CDR2 is YYNGEE. CDR3 coding DNA: TGTGCCAGCAGCGTAGGGGGACTTAATGAAAAACTGTTTTTT. Its protein is CASSVGGLNEKLFF.

This clonotype was counted at least ten times. This sequence joins TRBV5-1 and TRBJ2-5, with D perhaps matching TRBD1 or TRBD2 (5 bases each). The CDR3 has 16 residues. The germline V gene has CDR1 SGHRS and CDR2 YFSETQ. The V gene lost 3 bases and the J gene lost 2 bases, with 17 bases spanning the gap. The CDR3 protein is CASSSRPGRTQETQYF. CDR3 in DNA: TGCGCCAGCAGCTCCAGGCCGGGACGGACACAAGAGACCCAGTACTTC.

This chain joins TRBV13 and TRBJ2-7; 7 nucleotides agree with TRBD1. Germline loops: CDR1 PRHDT, CDR2 FYEKMQ (reference sequence). With 1 base clipped from V and 3 bases from J, the junction kept 12 bases outside the gene matches. This CDR3 region has 17 residues. The CDR3, as DNA: TGTGCCAGCAGCTTAGTCCCCACCAGGGACAGCGGCTACGAGCAGTACTTC. This translates into CASSLVPTRDSGYEQYF.

The chain recombines TRBV12-3 or TRBV12-4 with TRBJ2-1, with a tentative D call TRBD2 (6 bases). The end of the DNA fits TRBJ2-7 better, so the J call may be wrong. CDR3 length: 17 amino acids. CDR3 sequence (DNA): TGTGCCAGCAGTCCACCCACCCGGCGGGGCTCCTACAATGAGCAGTACTTC. It translates to CASSPPTRRGSYNEQYF.